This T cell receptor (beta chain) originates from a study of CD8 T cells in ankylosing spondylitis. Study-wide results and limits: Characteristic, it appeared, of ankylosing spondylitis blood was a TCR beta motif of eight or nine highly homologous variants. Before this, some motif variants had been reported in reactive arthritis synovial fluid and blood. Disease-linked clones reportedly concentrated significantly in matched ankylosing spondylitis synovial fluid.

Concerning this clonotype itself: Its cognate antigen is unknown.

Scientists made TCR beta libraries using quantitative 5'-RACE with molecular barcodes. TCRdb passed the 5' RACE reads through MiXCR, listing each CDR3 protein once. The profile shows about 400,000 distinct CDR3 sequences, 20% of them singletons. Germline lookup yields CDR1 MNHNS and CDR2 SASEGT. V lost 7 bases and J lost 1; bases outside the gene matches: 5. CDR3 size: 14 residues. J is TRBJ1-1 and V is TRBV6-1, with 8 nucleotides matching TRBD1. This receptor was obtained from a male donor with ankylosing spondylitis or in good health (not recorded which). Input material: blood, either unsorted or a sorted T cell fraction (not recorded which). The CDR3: CASIIQGGNTEAFF. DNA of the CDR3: TGTGCCAGCATCATACAGGGGGGGAACACTGAAGCTTTCTTT.